This T cell receptor beta chain was observed in a study of CD8 T cells in Susac syndrome. Study as a whole: Patients with Susac syndrome had blood drawn and were at that point therapy-naive, on corticosteroids, or on intravenous immunoglobulin alone.

This CDR3 has 17 residues. The ends lost 5 bases at V and 2 bases at J; junction bases unmatched: 12. In germline, CDR1 is MNHEY, CDR2 SMNVEV (reference sequence). Random hexamers primed reverse transcription of about 0.5 to 1 ug RNA. The CDR3 of TCR beta was amplified by immunoSEQ multiplex PCR across 54 Vbeta and 13 Jbeta. A single record per CDR3 protein comes from TCRdb applying MiXCR to the immunoSEQ multiplex PCR reads. The table shows 150,000 or so distinct CDR3 sequences, with roughly 95% occurring only once. The chain carries TRBV27 and TRBJ1-5; 7 bases map to TRBD1. This sequence originates from a human donor with Susac syndrome. Sequences were obtained from CD4+ T cells from PBMCs. CDR3 nucleotide sequence: TGTGCCAGCAGTCCCGACAGGGAGGGAAGGCGCAATCAGCCCCAGCATTTT. Its protein is CASSPDREGRRNQPQHF.